This paragraph covers one TCR beta chain sequence. Its target is not known. Only in-frame clones appear in the TCRdb table, and some are missing; sequencing was by immunoSEQ multiplex PCR. The profile shows some 180,000 clones, around nine tenths of them singletons. CDR1 is MGHDK, CDR2 SYGVNS, per germline. This CDR3 comprises 14 residues. V lost 3 bases, J lost 6 bases, and 8 bases stayed unmatched. The entry originates in a study of cytomegalovirus exposure and HLA in healthy donors. Study results and caveats: The authors listed 180 or so TCR beta chains as cytomegalovirus-associated.

Sequenced: PBMCs. This clonotype originated in a man aged 25-45 years in good health and CMV-seropositive. The chain couples TRBV25-1 to TRBJ2-7; 7 positions match TRBD1. As DNA, the CDR3 is TGTGCCAGCAGTGAGGACAGGCCCTCGGGCGAGCAGTACTTC. Translating it yields CASSEDRPSGEQYF.